This T cell receptor beta chain derives from a study of response to subunit inactivated influenza vaccine. Study-wide findings and caveats: Each seasonal flu vaccination may recruit only limited new T cells, authors suggested.

In regard to this clonotype: The target antigen is unknown.

Germline CDR1 is SEHNR and CDR2 is FQNEAQ (reference sequence). The length of the CDR3 is 14 residues. V was clipped by 5 bases and J by 1 base, with 11 bases between them. TCRdb passed the RT-PCR reads through MiXCR, listing each CDR3 protein once. The sample lists a few hundred thousand distinct CDR3 sequences, about 12% occurring once. The genes are TRBV7-9 and TRBJ1-1; D is unclear. Source: non-naive T cells sorted from PBMCs, taken approximately 15 days before vaccination. This sequence was found in a man aged 45-65 years who received an inactivated influenza vaccine. Written as DNA, the CDR3 is TGTGCCAGCAGCCCCCCGAAGAGGAACACTGAAGCTTTCTTT. Translation gives CASSPPKRNTEAFF.